This T cell receptor beta chain was sequenced for a study of blood T cells in healthy people across ages. Combining a sample-barcoded 5' primer with a J-beta primer mix, a second PCR ran for roughly 6 to 11 cycles. One entry per CDR3 protein results from TCRdb running MiXCR on the 5' RACE reads. Here the sample spans over 1,500,000 distinct CDR3 sequences, 49% being singletons. The CDR3 is 10 residues long. Germline V gives CDR1 SNHLY, CDR2 FYNNEI. The V end was cut by 10 bases, the J end by 13 bases, with 16 bases between. Those donating, healthy Caucasian individuals from Russia, were aged roughly 6 to 90.

The sequence derives from a woman between 40 and 55 years old in good health. Material: blood. V gene TRBV2 combines with J gene TRBJ2-5, with D tentatively TRBD2 (6 bases). This CDR3 is CATWDFFLYF. The CDR3 DNA reads TGTGCCACCTGGGACTTCTTCCTGTACTTC.